The 24 T cell receptor beta chains reported below all come from one sample, sequenced in a study of blood T cell repertoires in COVID-19. Repertoires were generated with immunoSEQ multiplex PCR, while TCRdb's copy carries only in-frame clones and drops some. Found here are around 32,000 clones, approximately 93% of them singletons; the top ten hold around 0.9%. Material: peripheral blood. Receptor source: a male donor with active COVID-19.

In this sample, this clone turned up once. The chain carries TRBV6-5 and TRBJ1-2, with TRBD1 matching 7 bases. This CDR3 spans 13 amino acids. V lost 7 bases to trimming and J lost 7 bases; unmatched junction nucleotides: 9. Germline V CDR1 and CDR2: MNHEY, SVGAGI. This CDR3 reads CASIAPGTAGYTF. DNA for the CDR3: TGTGCCAGCATCGCACCCGGGACAGCTGGCTACACCTTC.

The V call is TRBV7-3, the J call TRBJ1-2; D perhaps matches TRBD1 (5 bases). Per the germline V gene, CDR1 is SGHTA and CDR2 is FQGTGA. The V end lost 1 base, the J end lost 8 bases, and 20 bases lay between the germline ends. The CDR3 runs to 16 residues. CDR3 nucleotides: TGTGCCAGCAGCTTAATAGCAGGGACTCTTCTTAACGGCTACACCTTC. Translated: CASSLIAGTLLNGYTF.

The chain joins TRBV4-1 to TRBJ1-5; D is perhaps TRBD1 (5 bases). This CDR3 spans 14 amino acids. CDR1 is MGHRA and CDR2 is YSYEKL in the germline V gene. The ends were cut back, 3 bases at V and 3 bases at J, with 9 bases in the middle. The CDR3 nucleotides read TGCGCCAGCAGCCAGACAGTTAACAATCAGCCCCAGCATTTT. Protein: CASSQTVNNQPQHF.

The chain employs TRBV11-2 and TRBJ2-7; D call uncertain. CDR1 is SGHAT and CDR2 is FQNNGV in the germline V gene. This CDR3 is 13 amino acids long. V gave up 1 base and J gave up 2 bases, with 6 bases separating them. The chain's CDR3 is CASSLAGPYEQYF. CDR3 nucleotides: TGTGCCAGCAGCTTAGCGGGTCCCTACGAGCAGTACTTC. The full variable domain, in which reference TRBV11-2 and TRBJ2-7 provide the parts outside the CDR3, is EAGVAQSPRYKIIEKRQSVAFWCNPISGHATLYWYQQILGQGPKLLIQFQNNGVVDDSQLPKDRFSAERLKGVDSTLKIQPAKLEDSAVYLCASSLAGPYEQYFGPGTRLTVT.

This sequence joins TRBV4-1 and TRBJ2-5; possible D gene TRBD2, 5 bases. The CDR3 length is 15 residues. V was shortened by 1 base and J by 4 bases, with 13 bases between the two germline ends. CDR1 and CDR2 from the germline V gene are MGHRA and YSYEKL. CDR3 amino acids: CASSQVPGSGETQYF. The DNA of the CDR3 is TGCGCCAGCAGCCAAGTACCGGGGTCGGGAGAGACCCAGTACTTC.

This clone was recorded only once. This chain links TRBV3-1 (or the pseudogene TRBV3-2) with TRBJ1-1; D perhaps matches TRBD1 (6 bases). Deletions cut 1 base from V and 3 bases from J, with 12 bases between. The CDR3 runs to 15 residues. The germline V gene has CDR1 LGHDT and CDR2 YNNKEL (reference sequence). The CDR3 DNA reads as TGTGCCAGCAGCCAAGGAGGGGGAAGGGACACTGAAGCTTTCTTT. It yields the protein CASSQGGGRDTEAFF.

The rearrangement links TRBV18 to TRBJ2-3; D is possibly TRBD2 (6 bases). V lost 3 bases to trimming and J lost 6 bases, with 13 bases between them. This CDR3 is built from 14 residues. Germline V gene data show CDR1 as KGHSH and CDR2 as LQKENI. CDR3 DNA sequence: TGTGCCAGCTCACCCGGAGCAGGGAGGGATACGCAGTATTTT. It yields the protein CASSPGAGRDTQYF. Supplemented by reference TRBV18 and TRBJ2-3, the full variable domain reads NAGVMQNPRHLVRRRGQEARLRCSPMKGHSHVYWYRQLPEEGLKFMVYLQKENIIDESGMPKERFSAEFPKEGPSILRIQQVVRGDSAAYFCASSPGAGRDTQYFGPGTRLTVL.

The chain joins TRBV12-3 or TRBV12-4 to TRBJ2-2; possible D gene TRBD1, 5 bases. This CDR3 comprises 13 residues. The ends were cut back, 3 bases at V and 6 bases at J, with 8 bases in the middle. CDR3: CASSFQTAGELFF. The CDR3 DNA follows: TGTGCCAGCAGTTTTCAGACAGCCGGGGAGCTGTTTTTT.

This chain joins TRBV6-2 or TRBV6-3 and TRBJ1-5; 8 bases agree with TRBD1. Unmatched junction bases numbered 11, after V lost 1 base and J lost 9 bases. Germline CDR1 is MNHEY and CDR2 is SVGEGT. The CDR3 runs to 16 residues. CDR3 residues: CASSYWMTPDRGPQHF. The CDR3 DNA reads TGTGCCAGCAGTTACTGGATGACCCCCGACAGGGGGCCCCAGCATTTT.

V gene TRBV7-2 combines with J gene TRBJ2-2; maybe TRBD2 (6 bases). V lost 5 bases to trimming and J lost 6 bases, with 13 bases between them. The CDR3 totals 14 residues. Germline CDR1 is SGHTA and CDR2 is FQGNSA. The CDR3 region is CASSQRGEAGELFF. For the CDR3, the DNA is TGTGCCAGCAGCCAAAGAGGGGAGGCCGGGGAGCTGTTTTTT.

This chain uses TRBV12-3 or TRBV12-4 with TRBJ1-2, with TRBD1 identical over 9 bases. V lost 5 bases and J lost 8; bases outside the gene matches: 6. The CDR3 has 13 residues. CDR3 residues: CASSRDRVGGYTF. The DNA of the CDR3 is TGTGCCAGCAGTCGGGACAGGGTTGGAGGCTACACCTTC.

The chain couples TRBV5-4 to TRBJ2-7, with 7 bases fitting TRBD2. Trimming removed 0 bases from V and 7 bases from J; junction bases left unmatched: 4. The CDR3 contains 13 residues. Looked up from germline, CDR1 is SGHNT and CDR2 is YYREEE (reference sequence). CDR3 DNA sequence: TGTGCCAGCAGCTTGGCCAGAGCGGGGGAGCAGTACTTC. Its translation is CASSLARAGEQYF.

This clone has only a few counts. This rearrangement joins TRBV18 to TRBJ1-5; D is unclear. This CDR3 is built from 14 residues. Between the trimmed V and J ends, which lost 1 base and 5 bases, there was a span of 9 bases. From germline, CDR1 is KGHSH and CDR2 LQKENI. CDR3: CASSPRLTDQPQHF. CDR3 DNA: TGTGCCAGCTCACCACGGCTTACAGATCAGCCCCAGCATTTT. The variable domain in full, completed from reference TRBV18 and TRBJ1-5, reads NAGVMQNPRHLVRRRGQEARLRCSPMKGHSHVYWYRQLPEEGLKFMVYLQKENIIDESGMPKERFSAEFPKEGPSILRIQQVVRGDSAAYFCASSPRLTDQPQHFGDGTRLSIL.

This chain joins TRBV4-1 and TRBJ1-4; weak D call: TRBD1 (5 bases). Germline loops: CDR1 MGHRA, CDR2 YSYEKL. The CDR3 consists of 15 residues. V lost 6 bases and J 0 bases, leaving 11 bases between the germline ends. The CDR3 DNA sequence: TGCGCCAGCAGACAGCAGGGTTCAACTAATGAAAAACTGTTTTTT. Its translation is CASRQQGSTNEKLFF.

The chain combines TRBV4-1 with TRBJ2-3; 13 bases fit TRBD2. The V gene end was trimmed by 4 bases and the J gene end by 2 bases; junction bases not matched to a gene: 6. The CDR3 totals 17 residues. The V gene's germline CDR1 is MGHRA and CDR2 YSYEKL. CDR3 nucleotide sequence: TGCGCCAGCAGCCGCTCGGGACTAGCGGGGAACACAGATACGCAGTATTTT. Protein sequence: CASSRSGLAGNTDTQYF.

The chain links TRBV19 to TRBJ1-4, with D possibly being TRBD1 (6 bases). The germline V gene encodes CDR1 LNHDA and CDR2 SQIVND (reference sequence). Trimming left V 4 bases short and J 7 bases short, with 19 bases between. The CDR3 spans 16 residues. The CDR3 loop reads CASSTSRKRGTEKLFF. The CDR3 nucleotides read TGTGCCAGTAGTACCTCCCGGAAGAGGGGGACTGAAAAACTGTTTTTT.

The chain uses TRBV18 and TRBJ2-2, with D possibly being TRBD2 (7 bases). Germline CDR1 is KGHSH and CDR2 is LQKENI. Trimming took 2 bases from V and 1 from J, leaving 11 bases between them. This CDR3 spans 16 amino acids. Here the CDR3 DNA reads TGTGCCAGCTCACCAGGCGGGGGCCTGAACACCGGGGAGCTGTTTTTT. Translating gives CASSPGGGLNTGELFF.

The CDR3 bases are TGCAGCGTGCTAACAGGTGGAGCCTTCGAAAAACTGTTTTTT. Amino acid sequence: CSVLTGGAFEKLFF. The rearrangement joins TRBV29-1 to TRBJ1-4, with D perhaps TRBD1 (5 bases). The CDR3 covers 14 residues. V was cut by 6 bases and J by 8 bases, with 19 bases left in between. Germline V gene data show CDR1 as SQVTM and CDR2 as ANQGSEA.

V gene TRBV27 combines with J gene TRBJ1-2, with D perhaps matching TRBD1 (5 bases). Trimming removed 6 bases from V and 4 bases from J, with 18 bases in between. Looked up from germline, CDR1 is MNHEY and CDR2 is SMNVEV (reference sequence). This CDR3 has 15 residues. This CDR3 is CASRGEAGGLYGYTF. As DNA, the CDR3 is TGTGCCAGCAGGGGGGAGGCAGGAGGACTCTATGGCTACACCTTC.

The chain carries TRBV10-3 and TRBJ2-7; the D gene is possibly TRBD2 (6 bases). Germline loops: CDR1 ENHRY, CDR2 SYGVKD. The V gene lost 6 bases and the J gene lost 0 bases, with 12 bases spanning the gap. The CDR3 runs 14 residues. The CDR3 loop is CAISGTGSSYEQYF. The CDR3 DNA reads TGTGCCATCAGCGGGACTGGGAGCTCCTACGAGCAGTACTTC.

The rearrangement joins TRBV6-5 to TRBJ2-3; TRBD2 aligns across 9 bases. CDR1 and CDR2 (germline): MNHEY, SVGAGI. The CDR3 spans 16 residues. J lost 1 base, V lost 2 bases, and 4 bases had no gene match. The CDR3 bases are TGTGCCAGCAGTTACCTCGGCGGGGGGGGCACAGATACGCAGTATTTT. Translated: CASSYLGGGGTDTQYF.

With regard to this clone: An end of the junction differs from the germline gene, which may be a read error. The V gene is TRBV18, the J gene TRBJ2-1, with D tentatively TRBD2 (6 bases). The CDR3 covers 15 residues. Germline CDR1 is KGHSH and CDR2 is LQKENI. For the CDR3, the DNA is TGTGCCAGCTCTATACTCCGGGACTCCTTCAATGAGCAGTTCTTC. It yields the protein CASSILRDSFNEQFF.

This clone has a single count. Here the CDR3 reads CASSYAGHEQYF. CDR3 coding DNA: TGTGCCAGCAGTTACGCGGGGCACGAGCAGTACTTC. The rearrangement joins TRBV6-5 to TRBJ2-7, with D possibly TRBD2 on 6 matching bases. The V end lost 2 bases, the J end lost 5 bases, and 7 bases lay between the germline ends. The CDR3 extends over 12 amino acids. Germline V lookup: CDR1 MNHEY, CDR2 SVGAGI.

The J gene is TRBJ2-7, the V gene TRBV28, with 8 bases aligning to TRBD1. Trimming cost V 7 bases and J 6 bases; bases outside gene matches: 8. The length of the CDR3 is 13 residues. Germline CDR1 reads MDHEN; CDR2 reads SYDVKM. The CDR3 sequence: CASKQGARFEQYF. DNA of the CDR3: TGTGCCAGCAAGCAGGGGGCGCGGTTCGAGCAGTACTTC.